The table lists the clone carrying this T cell receptor (beta chain) with a few counts. Its antigen is currently unknown. The CDR3 contains 14 residues. V was shortened by 5 bases and J by 0 bases, with 10 bases between the two germline ends. Germline CDR1 DFQATT, CDR2 SNEGSKA (reference sequence). Time point noted: newly diagnosed GD, antithyroid drugs for less than 3 months. From PBMCs, RNA was extracted and then used to make the TCR library. Under American Thyroid Association guidelines, Graves' disease was diagnosed. The sample is drawn from a study of regulatory T cells in long-lasting Graves disease. Whole-study results and caveats: Favored gene segments in persistent disease were TRBV28, TRBJ1-2 and TRBJ2-5.

TCR beta libraries were built with iRepertoire HTBI primers and Arm-PCR of CDR3 regions. A single record per CDR3 protein comes from TCRdb applying MiXCR to the multiplex PCR reads. The sample contains about 320,000 distinct CDR3 sequences, over 15% of which appear only once. This clonotype was obtained from a female donor with Graves disease. The starting material was peripheral blood mononuclear cells (PBMCs), obtained at new diagnosis, from a patient treated with antithyroid drugs. This chain joins TRBV20-1 and TRBJ1-4; unclear D gene. In nucleotides, the CDR3 is TGCAGTGCTCTGCAGTTCTCAACTAATGAAAAACTGTTTTTT. Amino acid sequence: CSALQFSTNEKLFF.